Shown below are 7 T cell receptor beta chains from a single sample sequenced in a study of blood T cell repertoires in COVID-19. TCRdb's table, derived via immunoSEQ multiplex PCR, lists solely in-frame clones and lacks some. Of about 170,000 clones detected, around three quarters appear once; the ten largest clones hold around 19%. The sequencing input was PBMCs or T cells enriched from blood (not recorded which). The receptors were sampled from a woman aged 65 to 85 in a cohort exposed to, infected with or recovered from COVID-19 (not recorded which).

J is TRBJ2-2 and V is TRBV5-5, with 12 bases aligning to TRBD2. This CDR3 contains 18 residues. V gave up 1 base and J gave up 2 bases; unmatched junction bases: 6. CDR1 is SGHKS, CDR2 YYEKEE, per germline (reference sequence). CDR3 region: CASSLTPSGRENTGELFF. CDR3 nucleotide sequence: TGTGCCAGCAGCTTGACGCCTAGCGGGAGGGAAAACACCGGGGAGCTGTTTTTT.

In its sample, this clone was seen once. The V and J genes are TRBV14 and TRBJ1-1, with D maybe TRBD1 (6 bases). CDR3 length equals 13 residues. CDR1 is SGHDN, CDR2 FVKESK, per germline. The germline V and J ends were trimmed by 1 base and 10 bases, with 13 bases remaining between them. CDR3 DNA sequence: TGTGCCAGCAGCCAAGTATTAGGGGGGGCAGCTTTCTTT. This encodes CASSQVLGGAAFF. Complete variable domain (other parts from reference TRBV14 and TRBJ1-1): EAGVTQFPSHSVIEKGQTVTLRCDPISGHDNLYWYRRVMGKEIKFLLHFVKESKQDESGMPNNRFLAERTGGTYSTLKVQPAELEDSGVYFCASSQVLGGAAFFGQGTRLTVV.

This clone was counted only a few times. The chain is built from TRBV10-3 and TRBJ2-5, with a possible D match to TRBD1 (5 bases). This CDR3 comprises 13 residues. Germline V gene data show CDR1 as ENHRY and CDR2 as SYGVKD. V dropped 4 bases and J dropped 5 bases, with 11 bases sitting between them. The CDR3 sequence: CAISVSGSETQYF. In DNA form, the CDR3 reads TGTGCCATCAGTGTTTCAGGGTCGGAGACCCAGTACTTC.

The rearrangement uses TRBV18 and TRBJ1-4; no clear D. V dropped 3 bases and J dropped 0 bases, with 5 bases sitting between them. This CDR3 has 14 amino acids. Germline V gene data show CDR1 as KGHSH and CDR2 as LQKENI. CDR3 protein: CASSPPATNEKLFF. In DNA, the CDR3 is TGTGCCAGCTCACCCCCTGCAACTAATGAAAAACTGTTTTTT.

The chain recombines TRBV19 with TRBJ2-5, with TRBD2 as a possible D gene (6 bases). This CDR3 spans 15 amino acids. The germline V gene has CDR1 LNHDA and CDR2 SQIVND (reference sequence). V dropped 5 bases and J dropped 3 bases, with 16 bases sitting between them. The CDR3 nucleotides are TGTGCCAGTAGTGGATGGGGGGTCGGAGAAGAGACCCAGTACTTC. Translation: CASSGWGVGEETQYF. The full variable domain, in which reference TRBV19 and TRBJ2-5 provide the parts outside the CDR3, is DGGITQSPKYLFRKEGQNVTLSCEQNLNHDAMYWYRQDPGQGLRLIYYSQIVNDFQKGDIAEGYSVSREKKESFPLTVTSAQKNPTAFYLCASSGWGVGEETQYFGPGTRLLVL.

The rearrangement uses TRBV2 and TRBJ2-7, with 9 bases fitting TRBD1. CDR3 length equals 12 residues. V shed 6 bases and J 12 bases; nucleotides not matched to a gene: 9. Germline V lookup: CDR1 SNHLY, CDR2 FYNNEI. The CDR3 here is CASSKEVTGGYF. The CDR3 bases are TGTGCCAGCAGCAAGGAGGTGACAGGGGGGTACTTC.

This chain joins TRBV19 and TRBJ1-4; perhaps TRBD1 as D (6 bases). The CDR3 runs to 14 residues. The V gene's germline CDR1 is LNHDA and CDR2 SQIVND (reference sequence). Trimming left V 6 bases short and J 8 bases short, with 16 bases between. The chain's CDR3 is CASRTQGPWEKLFF. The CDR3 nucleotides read TGTGCCAGTAGGACACAGGGCCCGTGGGAAAAACTGTTTTTT.